This entry is about one TCR beta chain. TCRB transcripts that were expressed got sequenced, as all of the isolated RNA had been reverse transcribed. Repertoires were generated with immunoSEQ multiplex PCR, while TCRdb's copy carries only in-frame clones and drops some. The top ten hold more than 3% of the sample, which has 250,000 or so clones, 25% to 35% seen once. This entry is derived from a study of beta chain features in type 1 diabetes. Looked up from germline, CDR1 is SNHLY and CDR2 is FYNNEI. There are 12 residues in the CDR3. V was clipped by 5 bases and J by 0 bases, with 5 bases between them.

Specimen: central memory CD4+ T cells from blood. This clonotype was obtained from a man aged 25-45 years in good health. This chain connects TRBV2 to TRBJ2-7; unclear D gene. DNA for the CDR3: TGTGCCAGCAGTTACAGCTCCTACGAGCAGTACTTC. Translating it yields CASSYSSYEQYF.